One sample yielded the 26 T cell receptor beta chains listed below, sequenced in a study of T cells expressing NK-cell markers. Reprocessing the 5' RACE reads, TCRdb reports a single entry for every CDR3 protein and omits DNA. The sample data list fewer than 400,000 distinct CDR3 sequences. The sample consisted of blood T cells: a sorted CD56 or NKG2C T cell subset, CD4+ or CD8+ T cells, or bulk PBMC T cells (not recorded which). Receptor source: a man between 18 and 69 years old in good health.

The V and J genes are TRBV20-1 and TRBJ2-1; the TCRdb D gene call, TRBD2, has no DNA to confirm it. The CDR3 covers 15 residues. CDR1 is DFQATT and CDR2 is SNEGSKA in the germline V gene (reference sequence). CDR3 loop: CSARDAASGGNEQFF.

The chain recombines TRBV7-2 with TRBJ1-6; checking the TCRdb D call of TRBD1 is not possible without DNA. In germline, CDR1 is SGHTA, CDR2 FQGNSA. The CDR3 is 14 residues long. This CDR3 reads CASSLVTRDSPLHF.

The chain combines TRBV28 with TRBJ2-4; checking the TCRdb D call of TRBD2 is not possible without DNA. Germline values: CDR1 MDHEN, CDR2 SYDVKM. This CDR3 is 19 amino acids long. The CDR3: CASSPQRGGPLLAKNIQYF.

V gene TRBV12-3 or TRBV12-4 combines with J gene TRBJ2-3; TCRdb reports TRBD1, a call that lacks DNA to check it against. The CDR3 is made up of 20 amino acids. The CDR3 here is CASSIWTGGVGVFGTDTQYF.

The rearrangement joins TRBV7-9 to TRBJ2-2. The CDR3 is made up of 14 amino acids. Germline-derived CDR1 and CDR2 are SEHNR and FQNEAQ (reference sequence). CDR3 sequence reads: CASSSIIETGELFF.

The chain couples TRBV20-1 to TRBJ2-7; the D call of TRBD2 rests on TCRdb alone, since no DNA is present to check it. The CDR3 totals 13 residues. Germline lookup yields CDR1 DFQATT and CDR2 SNEGSKA (reference sequence). The CDR3 here is CSVRREEYYEQYF.

The chain carries TRBV12-3 or TRBV12-4 and TRBJ2-3; checking the TCRdb D call of TRBD2 is not possible without DNA. The CDR3 runs 17 residues. This CDR3 is CASSLGSSGGAADTQYF.

This chain links TRBV20-1 with TRBJ2-5; lacking DNA, the TRBD2 call made by TCRdb goes unchecked. This CDR3 comprises 11 residues. In germline, CDR1 is DFQATT, CDR2 SNEGSKA (reference sequence). The CDR3: CSATYRDSEYF.

This rearrangement joins TRBV2 to TRBJ2-7; TCRdb picks TRBD1, but there is no DNA to check that call. Germline assignment: CDR1 SNHLY and CDR2 FYNNEI. CDR3 size: 11 residues. This chain's CDR3 is CAGQGGREQYF.

This chain connects TRBV28 to TRBJ2-4; with no DNA, the TCRdb D assignment of TRBD1 cannot be verified. The length of the CDR3 is 14 residues. Per the germline V gene, CDR1 is MDHEN and CDR2 is SYDVKM. CDR3 residues: CASSTPGTGHRQYF.

The genes are TRBV29-1 and TRBJ1-2; TCRdb names TRBD1, which stays unverified in the absence of DNA. Germline CDR1 SQVTM, CDR2 ANQGSEA. CDR3 length: 15 residues. CDR3 sequence reads: CSVEVIRGAHYGYTF.

This sequence joins TRBV5-1 and TRBJ2-3; TCRdb's D call of TRBD2 is untestable without DNA. CDR1 and CDR2 (germline): SGHRS, YFSETQ. The CDR3 consists of 17 residues. The CDR3 is CASRPSTSGGTWDTQYF.

The CDR3 reads CASSIGTATSGANVLTF. V usage is TRBV19 and J usage is TRBJ2-6; the D call of TRBD1 rests on TCRdb alone, since no DNA is present to check it. Looked up from germline, CDR1 is LNHDA and CDR2 is SQIVND (reference sequence). This CDR3 has 17 residues.

The chain recombines TRBV20-1 with TRBJ2-3; TCRdb reports TRBD1, a call that lacks DNA to check it against. Germline V gives CDR1 DFQATT, CDR2 SNEGSKA (reference sequence). CDR3 length: 17 amino acids. CDR3: CSATPLRKIPGSDTQYF.

The chain is built from TRBV7-2 and TRBJ2-7; lacking DNA, the TRBD2 call made by TCRdb goes unchecked. CDR1 is SGHTA and CDR2 is FQGNSA in the germline V gene. The CDR3 covers 13 residues. CDR3 sequence reads: CASSSGLAGEQYF. Variable domain in full (rest from reference TRBV7-2 and TRBJ2-7): GAGVSQSPSNKVTEKGKDVELRCDPISGHTALYWYRQSLGQGLEFLIYFQGNSAPDKSGLPSDRFSAERTGGSVSTLTIQRTQQEDSAVYLCASSSGLAGEQYFGPGTRLTVT.

V usage is TRBV2 and J usage is TRBJ1-5; TCRdb outputs TRBD1, but without DNA this stays unchecked. The CDR3 runs 15 residues. CDR1 and CDR2 from the germline V gene are SNHLY and FYNNEI. Here the CDR3 reads CASRETGGGNQPQHF.

This chain uses TRBV7-2 with TRBJ2-2. The CDR3 is 12 residues long. Germline lookup yields CDR1 SGHTA and CDR2 FQGNSA. The CDR3 here is CASSLDTGELFF. Drawing the rest from reference TRBV7-2 and TRBJ2-2, the complete variable domain is GAGVSQSPSNKVTEKGKDVELRCDPISGHTALYWYRQSLGQGLEFLIYFQGNSAPDKSGLPSDRFSAERTGGSVSTLTIQRTQQEDSAVYLCASSLDTGELFFGEGSRLTVL.

This chain joins TRBV2 and TRBJ2-5; checking the TCRdb D call of TRBD2 is not possible without DNA. Germline V gives CDR1 SNHLY, CDR2 FYNNEI. There are 12 residues in the CDR3. CDR3 sequence: CASLRRGGLWYF.

V is TRBV7-2 and J is TRBJ2-3; the TCRdb call, TRBD2, lacks DNA for checking. CDR1 and CDR2 (germline): SGHTA, FQGNSA. The CDR3 totals 16 residues. The CDR3 region is CASSRLAGGPIDTQYF.

The chain uses TRBV11-2 and TRBJ2-3; TCRdb's D call of TRBD2 is untestable without DNA. The length of the CDR3 is 15 residues. Germline CDR1 reads SGHAT; CDR2 reads FQNNGV. The CDR3 spells CASSRGGLAGDTQYF.

The chain links TRBV2 to TRBJ1-6; TCRdb designates TRBD1, a call that cannot be tested without DNA. Germline CDR1 reads SNHLY; CDR2 reads FYNNEI. This CDR3 has 15 amino acids. The CDR3 loop is CASSRRQGTNSPLHF.

The V and J genes are TRBV11-2 and TRBJ2-2; with no DNA, the TCRdb D assignment of TRBD1 cannot be verified. Germline V gives CDR1 SGHAT, CDR2 FQNNGV. This CDR3 has 18 amino acids. Here the CDR3 reads CASSQEYTGTGNTGELFF.

The chain recombines TRBV7-9 with TRBJ2-7; TCRdb's D call of TRBD2 is untestable without DNA. Germline assignment: CDR1 SEHNR and CDR2 FQNEAQ (reference sequence). The CDR3 has 13 residues. This CDR3 reads CASSAEGTYEQYF.

CDR3 sequence: CASSQVPGVSGNTIYF. The chain employs TRBV3-1 and TRBJ1-3; the TRBD1 assignment by TCRdb is unverifiable without DNA. Germline loops: CDR1 LGHDT, CDR2 YNNKEL (reference sequence). The length of the CDR3 is 16 residues.

This chain joins TRBV12-3 or TRBV12-4 and TRBJ1-1. The CDR3 is 13 residues long. The CDR3 is CASSLTIGTEAFF.

The V and J genes are TRBV11-2 and TRBJ2-1; TCRdb's D gene call, TRBD2, goes unchecked for lack of DNA. This CDR3 spans 13 amino acids. Germline CDR1 is SGHAT and CDR2 is FQNNGV. The CDR3 sequence is CASSLRENNEQFF. The full variable domain, its missing parts supplied by reference TRBV11-2 and TRBJ2-1, is EAGVAQSPRYKIIEKRQSVAFWCNPISGHATLYWYQQILGQGPKLLIQFQNNGVVDDSQLPKDRFSAERLKGVDSTLKIQPAKLEDSAVYLCASSLRENNEQFFGPGTRLTVL.